The clone carrying this T cell receptor (beta chain) was seen only a few times. Its matching antigen is unknown. The sample is drawn from a study of T cell repertoires in cytomegalovirus infection. Across the whole study: Matching HLA type and CMV infection were both indicated by public TCR beta signatures.

Using its own MiXCR run on the reads, TCRdb lists one record per CDR3 protein. This sample has around 350,000 distinct CDR3 sequences, with 15% to 20% found just once. V was trimmed by 5 bases and J by 7 bases, leaving 15 bases between them. This CDR3 comprises 13 residues. CDR1 is MNHEY, CDR2 SMNVEV, per germline (reference sequence). Findings of the study overall: HLA-C-restricted CMV-specific TCR beta clonotypes were dominant in the ex vivo response. Carriers of CMV plus the relevant HLA were identified by cumulative public TCR beta family frequency.

The clonotype comes from a human donor in good health (CMV status not recorded). Some clones in this sample may be carry-over from other donors' samples. The material sequenced was PBMCs. The chain employs TRBV27 and TRBJ2-7; D may be TRBD1 or TRBD2 (5 bases each). The CDR3 DNA reads as TGTGCCAGCAGTCCCCTCCGGGGCTCTGAGCAGTACTTC. Its translation: CASSPLRGSEQYF.